The clone carrying this T cell receptor beta chain has at least ten counts. This specimen comes from a study of human T cells and chemical hapten exposure. One entry per CDR3 protein results from TCRdb running MiXCR on the RACE reads. The repertoire holds approximately 320,000 distinct CDR3 sequences, with around 5.5% as singletons. Regarding time point: pre-sensitization, week 0. Regarding treatment: therapeutic diphenylcyclopropenone sensitization with weekly scalp DPC. V lost 3 bases, J lost 3 bases, and 18 bases lay in between. The CDR3 runs to 18 residues. This clonotype was sampled from a woman under 30 with alopecia areata. Some clones in this sample may be carry-over from other donors' samples. The chain employs TRBV12-3 or TRBV12-4 and TRBJ2-6; D possibly matches TRBD1 or TRBD2 (5 bases each). The sequencing used whole blood, collected in connection with sensitization to the hapten diphenylcyclopropenone (DPC). CDR3 sequence reads: CASSFRDALGRGANVLTF. CDR3 DNA: TGTGCCAGCAGTTTTCGGGACGCTCTGGGACGTGGGGCCAACGTCCTGACTTTC.